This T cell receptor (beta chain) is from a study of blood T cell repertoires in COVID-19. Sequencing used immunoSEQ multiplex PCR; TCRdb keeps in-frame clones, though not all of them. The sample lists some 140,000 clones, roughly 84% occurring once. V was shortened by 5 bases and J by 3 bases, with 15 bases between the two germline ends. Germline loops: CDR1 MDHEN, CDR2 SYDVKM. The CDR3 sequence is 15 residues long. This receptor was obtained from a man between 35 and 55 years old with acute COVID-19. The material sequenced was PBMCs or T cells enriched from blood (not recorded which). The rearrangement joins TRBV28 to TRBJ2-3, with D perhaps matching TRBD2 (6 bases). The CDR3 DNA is TGTGCCAGCAGTCTTCCCTCTGGGGGGACAGATACGCAGTATTTT. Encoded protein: CASSLPSGGTDTQYF.